One sample yielded the 28 T cell receptor beta chains listed below, sequenced in a study of T cell repertoires in cytomegalovirus infection. TCRdb re-derived calls from the reads in MiXCR, one entry per CDR3 protein. Of 300,000 to 400,000 distinct CDR3 sequences listed, just under 25% were seen once; the top ten hold 13%. The antigens of these receptors remain unknown. The sequences come from cultured PBMCs, collected from culture after CMV antigen stimulation. The origin of the receptors is a human donor in good health (CMV status not recorded). Some clones in this sample may be carry-over from other donors' samples.

This rearrangement joins TRBV10-3 to TRBJ2-7; D is undetermined. This CDR3 spans 13 amino acids. Per the germline V gene, CDR1 is ENHRY and CDR2 is SYGVKD. The V and J ends lost 5 bases and 2 bases respectively, with 10 bases between them. The CDR3 spells CAISQTGTYEQYV. CDR3 in DNA: TGTGCCATCAGTCAGACTGGTACCTACGAGCAGTACGTC.

This clonotype was observed a few times. The J gene is TRBJ2-1, the V gene TRBV19; TRBD1 agrees at 8 bases. This CDR3 has 15 residues. Trimming removed 3 bases from V and 6 bases from J; junction bases left unmatched: 7. The germline V gene has CDR1 LNHDA and CDR2 SQIVND (reference sequence). CDR3 coding DNA: TGTGCCAGTAGTATCCAGGGGGCCGTCGTCAATGAGCAGTTCTTC. It encodes CASSIQGAVVNEQFF.

This clonotype is categorized as medium-sized. The chain links TRBV6-1 to TRBJ2-1; TRBD1 agrees at 7 bases. V was clipped by 6 bases and J by 7 bases; unmatched bases: 12. In germline, CDR1 is MNHNS, CDR2 SASEGT. The CDR3 runs to 15 residues. This CDR3 is CASSTTGKGRNEQFF. The CDR3 DNA is TGTGCCAGCAGCACGACAGGGAAGGGTAGGAATGAGCAGTTCTTC.

This clonotype was counted only a few times. This chain uses TRBV19 with TRBJ2-6, with TRBD1 matching 7 bases. The CDR3 runs to 15 residues. Germline CDR1 is LNHDA and CDR2 is SQIVND (reference sequence). V shed 3 bases, J shed 2 bases, and the junction held 1 base outside the gene matches. CDR3 in DNA: TGTGCCAGTAGTATGCAGGGGGCTGGGGCCAACGTCCTGACTTTC. Protein product: CASSMQGAGANVLTF.

The chain links TRBV28 to TRBJ1-4; a possible D gene is TRBD1 (6 bases). Trimming pared 8 bases from V and 7 bases from J, leaving 11 bases between. CDR3 length: 12 amino acids. CDR1 is MDHEN, CDR2 SYDVKM, per germline. The CDR3 region has the DNA TGTGCCAGCGAAAGGGGGGGTGAAAAACTGTTTTTT. It encodes CASERGGEKLFF.

In this sample, this clonotype turned up a few times. This chain joins TRBV7-9 and TRBJ2-7; D is uncertain. The ends were cut back, 1 base at V and 5 bases at J, with 9 bases in the middle. Germline V CDR1 and CDR2: SEHNR, FQNEAQ (reference sequence). The length of the CDR3 is 13 residues. CDR3 residues: CASSLGLGNEQYV. The CDR3 nucleotides read TGTGCCAGCAGCTTAGGTCTGGGTAACGAGCAGTACGTC.

This clonotype was found a few times. The J gene is TRBJ2-3, the V gene TRBV5-1, with a tentative D call TRBD1 (6 bases). The CDR3 totals 15 residues. Germline CDR1 is SGHRS and CDR2 is YFSETQ. Trimming stripped 4 bases from V and 2 bases from J, with 14 bases between. As DNA, the CDR3 is TGCGCCAGCAGCATTCAGACAGGCATCACAGATACGCAGTATTTT. Translated, it gives CASSIQTGITDTQYF.

This clonotype was detected a few times. The genes are TRBV7-2 and TRBJ2-3; the D gene could be TRBD1 or TRBD2 (6 bases each). Germline V lookup: CDR1 SGHTA, CDR2 FQGNSA. The CDR3 extends over 17 amino acids. The germline V and J ends were trimmed by 6 bases and 5 bases, with 24 bases remaining between them. The CDR3 region has the DNA TGTGCCAGCAGTCCTACCTTAGGGGGAGGAATCGGAGATACGCAGTATTTT. Its translation: CASSPTLGGGIGDTQYF.

This clonotype was detected only a few times. The rearrangement links TRBV10-3 to TRBJ1-4; D gene unclear. Germline CDR1 is ENHRY and CDR2 is SYGVKD. Deletions cut 4 bases from V and 0 bases from J, with 9 bases between. CDR3 length: 15 amino acids. CDR3: CAISATPATNEKLFF. The CDR3 bases are TGTGCCATCAGTGCCACTCCGGCAACTAATGAAAAACTGTTTTTT.

This clonotype was counted only a few times. The J gene is TRBJ1-6, the V gene TRBV11-2; perhaps TRBD1 as D (6 bases). The CDR3 is made up of 13 amino acids. Trimming cost V 11 bases and J 5 bases, with 13 bases left between them. Germline loops: CDR1 SGHAT, CDR2 FQNNGV. CDR3 nucleotides: TGTGCCGTCGGAGGACAGAATAATTCACCCCTCCACTTT. Its protein product is CAVGGQNNSPLHF.

This chain joins TRBV9 and TRBJ2-5; no firm D call. The germline V gene encodes CDR1 SGDLS and CDR2 YYNGEE. This CDR3 spans 13 amino acids. The germline V and J ends were trimmed by 3 bases and 5 bases, with 11 bases remaining between them. The CDR3 reads CASSAPNAETQYF. The CDR3 DNA is TGTGCCAGCAGCGCCCCAAACGCCGAGACCCAGTACTTC.

This clonotype was counted many times. This rearrangement joins TRBV7-2 to TRBJ2-1, with 11 positions matching TRBD2. Germline V gene sequence: CDR1 SGHTA, CDR2 FQGNSA. This CDR3 contains 17 residues. With 6 bases clipped from V and 12 bases from J, the junction kept 19 bases outside the gene matches. The CDR3 loop is CASRSTVSTSGNFAQFF. CDR3 DNA: TGTGCCAGCAGGTCAACCGTCTCGACTAGCGGGAATTTTGCGCAGTTCTTC.

This clonotype came up many times. The chain has TRBV7-2 and TRBJ2-7; TRBD2 matches at 11 bases. V trimming: 4 bases; J trimming: 4 bases; junction bases outside the gene matches: 6. Germline CDR1 SGHTA, CDR2 FQGNSA. This CDR3 is 15 amino acids long. The CDR3 sequence is CASSSSSGRQYEQYF. In DNA, the CDR3 is TGTGCCAGCAGCTCCTCTAGCGGGAGGCAGTACGAGCAGTACTTC.

This clonotype was picked up many times. The chain links TRBV7-2 to TRBJ2-5, with 11 bases identical to TRBD1. CDR3 length: 15 amino acids. Per germline, CDR1 SGHTA and CDR2 FQGNSA. With V trimmed by 5 bases and J by 3 bases, 5 bases remained unmatched. In DNA, the CDR3 is TGTGCCAGCAGCCCTGGGGACAGGGGGGAAGAGACCCAGTACTTC. Translating it yields CASSPGDRGEETQYF. Full variable domain (remainder filled in from reference TRBV7-2 and TRBJ2-5): GAGVSQSPSNKVTEKGKDVELRCDPISGHTALYWYRQSLGQGLEFLIYFQGNSAPDKSGLPSDRFSAERTGGSVSTLTIQRTQQEDSAVYLCASSPGDRGEETQYFGPGTRLLVL.

The rearrangement uses TRBV19 and TRBJ1-6; the match to TRBD1 covers 8 bases. CDR1 and CDR2 from the germline V gene are LNHDA and SQIVND (reference sequence). The CDR3 runs to 16 residues. V shed 7 bases, J shed 3 bases, and the junction held 8 bases outside the gene matches. The CDR3 region has the DNA TGTGCCAGTATTTTGGACAGGGAGGGCTATAATTCACCCCTCCACTTT. It encodes CASILDREGYNSPLHF. The full variable domain, rest sourced from reference TRBV19 and TRBJ1-6, is DGGITQSPKYLFRKEGQNVTLSCEQNLNHDAMYWYRQDPGQGLRLIYYSQIVNDFQKGDIAEGYSVSREKKESFPLTVTSAQKNPTAFYLCASILDREGYNSPLHFGNGTRLTVT.

The sample holds many counts of this clonotype. The chain employs TRBV7-2 and TRBJ1-1; tentatively, D is TRBD1 (5 bases). The CDR3 extends over 13 amino acids. Germline CDR1 and CDR2: SGHTA and FQGNSA. Trimming pared 5 bases from V and 11 bases from J, leaving 18 bases between. The CDR3 loop reads CASSTDRNRRAFF. As DNA, the CDR3 is TGTGCCAGCAGCACAGACAGAAACCGAAGGGCTTTCTTT.

This clonotype was counted only a few times. The genes are TRBV7-2 and TRBJ2-2; D tentatively reads TRBD1 or TRBD2 (5 bases each). The CDR3 runs to 16 residues. Germline loops: CDR1 SGHTA, CDR2 FQGNSA. V gave up 2 bases and J gave up 4 bases, with 14 bases separating them. CDR3 nucleotides: TGTGCCAGCAGCTTATACCGGGGTAGGGGCACCGGGGAGCTGTTTTTT. Its translation: CASSLYRGRGTGELFF. Combining the CDR3 with reference TRBV7-2 and TRBJ2-2 gives the whole variable domain GAGVSQSPSNKVTEKGKDVELRCDPISGHTALYWYRQSLGQGLEFLIYFQGNSAPDKSGLPSDRFSAERTGGSVSTLTIQRTQQEDSAVYLCASSLYRGRGTGELFFGEGSRLTVL.

This clonotype was observed many times. CDR3 nucleotide sequence: TGTGCCAGCAGCTTAGGGTGGGCCATGAACACTGAAGCTTTCTTT. It is translated as CASSLGWAMNTEAFF. The chain couples TRBV7-2 to TRBJ1-1; D is unresolved. With 1 base removed from V and 0 bases from J, the gap between germline ends came to 9 bases. The CDR3 has 15 residues. CDR1 SGHTA and CDR2 FQGNSA come from the germline V gene.

The chain joins TRBV6-1 to TRBJ2-7, with TRBD2 matching 8 bases. Trimming at V came to 2 bases and at J to 2 bases, leaving 5 bases not matched to a gene. Germline-derived CDR1 and CDR2 are MNHNS and SASEGT. This CDR3 has 15 amino acids. The CDR3 region has the DNA TGTGCCAGCAGTGAAAGTAGCGGGGCCCCCTACGAGCAGTACGTC. This translates into CASSESSGAPYEQYV.

This clonotype was seen a handful of times. The chain uses TRBV27 and TRBJ2-1; 13 bases fit TRBD2. CDR3 length: 14 residues. Germline V lookup: CDR1 MNHEY, CDR2 SMNVEV (reference sequence). The trim removed 9 bases at V and 9 bases at J, leaving 8 bases unmatched. CDR3 region: CASAGTSGNAEQFF. CDR3 nucleotides: TGTGCCAGTGCCGGGACTAGCGGGAATGCTGAGCAGTTCTTC.

In this sample, this clonotype turned up a few times. V and J are TRBV18 and TRBJ2-3; the D gene could be TRBD1 or TRBD2 (5 bases each). CDR3 length: 16 amino acids. The V end was cut by 0 bases, the J end by 2 bases, with 12 bases between. Germline CDR1 KGHSH, CDR2 LQKENI. Here the CDR3 DNA reads TGTGCCAGCTCACCACCCCCAGGGACCTTCACAGATACGCAGTATTTT. Encoded protein: CASSPPPGTFTDTQYF. Combining the CDR3 with reference TRBV18 and TRBJ2-3 gives the whole variable domain NAGVMQNPRHLVRRRGQEARLRCSPMKGHSHVYWYRQLPEEGLKFMVYLQKENIIDESGMPKERFSAEFPKEGPSILRIQQVVRGDSAAYFCASSPPPGTFTDTQYFGPGTRLTVL.

The rearrangement joins TRBV28 to TRBJ2-3; 7 nucleotides align to TRBD2. The CDR3 has 13 residues. The germline V gene has CDR1 MDHEN and CDR2 SYDVKM. Trimming cost V 7 bases and J 3 bases; bases outside gene matches: 4. CDR3 nucleotides: TGTGCCAGCATGGGCGGGAGAACAGATACGCAGTATTTT. Its translation is CASMGGRTDTQYF. Drawing the rest from reference TRBV28 and TRBJ2-3, the complete variable domain is DVKVTQSSRYLVKRTGEKVFLECVQDMDHENMFWYRQDPGLGLRLIYFSYDVKMKEKGDIPEGYSVSREKKERFSLILESASTNQTSMYLCASMGGRTDTQYFGPGTRLTVL.

This clonotype was observed a few times. This chain joins TRBV7-2 and TRBJ2-5, with 8 bases aligning to TRBD2. The germline V gene encodes CDR1 SGHTA and CDR2 FQGNSA. The CDR3 is 16 amino acids. The V segment lost 5 bases and the J segment 3 bases; nucleotides outside the gene matches: 11. The CDR3: CASSRGPGLGEETQYF. CDR3 bases: TGTGCCAGCAGCCGGGGGCCGGGACTAGGGGAAGAGACCCAGTACTTC.

This clonotype was picked up many times. The gene calls are TRBV7-9 and TRBJ1-1; D unresolved. Trimming stripped 1 base from V and 5 bases from J, with 5 bases between. CDR3 length equals 12 residues. CDR1 is SEHNR, CDR2 FQNEAQ, per germline (reference sequence). The CDR3 protein is CASSLVVTEAFF. Here the CDR3 DNA reads TGTGCCAGCAGCTTAGTTGTTACTGAAGCTTTCTTT.

V and J are TRBV28 and TRBJ1-1; weak D call: TRBD1 (6 bases). With 7 bases removed from V and 0 bases from J, the gap between germline ends came to 18 bases. The CDR3 runs 16 residues. The germline V gene encodes CDR1 MDHEN and CDR2 SYDVKM. For the CDR3, the DNA is TGTGCCAGCACTTACAGGGCATTGACTTTGAACACTGAAGCTTTCTTT. Translating it yields CASTYRALTLNTEAFF.

This clonotype was seen many times. The genes are TRBV7-2 and TRBJ1-2; 10 nucleotides agree with TRBD1. The CDR3 contains 13 residues. With V trimmed by 5 bases and J by 8 bases, 5 bases remained unmatched. CDR1 SGHTA and CDR2 FQGNSA come from the germline V gene. The CDR3: CASSMGQGRGYTF. The CDR3, as DNA: TGTGCCAGCAGCATGGGACAGGGGAGAGGCTACACCTTC.

This clonotype has more than one count but fewer than ten. J is TRBJ2-3 and V is TRBV20-1; 9 bases align to TRBD2. J was trimmed by 0 bases and V by 6 bases; bases with no gene match: 7. Germline CDR1 and CDR2: DFQATT and SNEGSKA (reference sequence). This CDR3 contains 15 residues. CDR3 region: CSAQATSGSTDTQYF. CDR3 in DNA: TGCAGTGCCCAGGCCACTAGCGGGAGCACAGATACGCAGTATTTT.

The chain couples TRBV6-6 to TRBJ2-6; TRBD1 matches at 7 bases. The germline CDR1 and CDR2 sequences are MNHNY and SVGAGI (reference sequence). The V gene end was trimmed by 6 bases and the J gene end by 0 bases; junction bases not matched to a gene: 8. The CDR3 covers 17 residues. CDR3 sequence (DNA): TGTGCCAGCAGCCGCACAGGGGTAAGCTCTGGGGCCAACGTCCTGACTTTC. It is translated as CASSRTGVSSGANVLTF.